One sample yielded the 5 T cell receptor beta chains listed below, sequenced in a study of spatial heterogeneity in lung cancer. Using its own MiXCR run on the 5' RACE reads, TCRdb lists one record per CDR3 protein. The sample includes 15,000 or so distinct CDR3 sequences, around 7.8% of them seen just once. Time point noted: sample taken at primary tumor resection. General study points: It was found that expanded intratumoral alpha and beta TCR counts tracked tumor mutation counts.

No antigen has been assigned to these receptors. The source material was lung tumor tissue, sampled at surgery. All receptors come from a male donor with early-stage non-small cell lung cancer.

This clonotype has ten or more counts. This chain connects TRBV27 to TRBJ2-3, with a tentative D call TRBD1 (6 bases). The V gene's germline CDR1 is MNHEY and CDR2 SMNVEV (reference sequence). The V end lost 2 bases, the J end lost 5 bases, and 14 bases lay between the germline ends. The CDR3 is 15 residues long. CDR3 sequence reads: CASSLTGSLRDTQYF. For the CDR3, the DNA is TGTGCCAGCAGTTTAACAGGGTCCCTGAGAGATACGCAGTATTTT.

This clonotype was observed many times. The J gene is TRBJ1-2, the V gene TRBV14; the D gene is possibly TRBD1 (6 bases). CDR1 SGHDN and CDR2 FVKESK come from the germline V gene. Trimming took off 2 bases at V and 4 bases at J, with 14 bases between the two ends. The CDR3 runs 15 residues. The CDR3, as DNA: TGTGCCAGCAGCCAAACGACAGGATGGAGCTATGGCTACACCTTC. This encodes CASSQTTGWSYGYTF.

This clonotype was observed a handful of times. V usage is TRBV5-1 and J usage is TRBJ2-1; D is uncertain. This CDR3 has 15 amino acids. Germline V CDR1 and CDR2: SGHRS, YFSETQ. Trimming pared 3 bases from V and 2 bases from J, leaving 12 bases between. The CDR3 region is CASSSQDVAYNEQFF. Written as DNA, the CDR3 is TGCGCCAGCAGCTCGCAGGATGTAGCCTACAATGAGCAGTTCTTC.

In this sample, this clonotype turned up many times. The chain carries TRBV20-1 and TRBJ1-1; no clear D. Per the germline V gene, CDR1 is DFQATT and CDR2 is SNEGSKA (reference sequence). V gave up 0 bases and J gave up 4 bases, with 9 bases separating them. This CDR3 is 13 amino acids long. The CDR3 nucleotides read TGCAGTGCTAGAGATTGGAGAGGCACTGAAGCTTTCTTT. Residues: CSARDWRGTEAFF.

The chain carries TRBV29-1 and TRBJ1-5, with a weak D call TRBD1 (6 bases). Germline V CDR1 and CDR2: SQVTM, ANQGSEA. The CDR3 runs 13 residues. V gave up 5 bases and J gave up 6 bases, with 14 bases separating them. CDR3 protein: CSVLQGRGQPQHF. The CDR3 nucleotides read TGCAGCGTTCTACAGGGAAGGGGTCAGCCCCAGCATTTT.